The entry below gives a single TCR beta chain sequence along with its context. Profiling relied on immunoSEQ multiplex PCR, and the TCRdb table lists in-frame clones only, not all of them. Of 1.6 million or so clones in the sample, about 96% are singletons; the top ten hold over 1%. This entry belongs to a study of shared clonotypes between healthy human individuals. V was pared by 6 bases and J by 0 bases, with 11 bases of the junction left unmatched. CDR3 size: 17 residues. The germline CDR1 and CDR2 sequences are KGHSH and LQKENI. Sequences were obtained from naive CD4+ T cells sorted from blood. As to subset: CD45RA+ positively selected. The receptor was isolated from a man under 40 in good health. The V gene is TRBV18, the J gene TRBJ2-5; TRBD1 aligns across 9 bases. CDR3 sequence: CASSKRGQGVNQETQYF. CDR3 bases: TGTGCCAGCTCGAAACGGGGACAGGGTGTGAACCAAGAGACCCAGTACTTC.